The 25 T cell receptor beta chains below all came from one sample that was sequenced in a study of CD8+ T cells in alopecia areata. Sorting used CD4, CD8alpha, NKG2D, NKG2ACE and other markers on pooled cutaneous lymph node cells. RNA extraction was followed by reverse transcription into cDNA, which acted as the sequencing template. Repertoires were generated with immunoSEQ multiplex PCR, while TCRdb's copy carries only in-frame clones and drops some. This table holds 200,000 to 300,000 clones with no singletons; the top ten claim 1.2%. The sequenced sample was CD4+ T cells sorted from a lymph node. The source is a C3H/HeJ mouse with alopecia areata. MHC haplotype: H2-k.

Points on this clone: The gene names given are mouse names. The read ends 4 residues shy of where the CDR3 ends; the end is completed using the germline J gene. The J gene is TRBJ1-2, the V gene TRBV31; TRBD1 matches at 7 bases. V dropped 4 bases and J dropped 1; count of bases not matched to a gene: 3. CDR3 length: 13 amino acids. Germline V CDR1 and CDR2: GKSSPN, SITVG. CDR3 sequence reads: CAWMAGGNSDYTF. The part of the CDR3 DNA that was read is TGTGCCTGGATGGCAGGGGGAAACTCC. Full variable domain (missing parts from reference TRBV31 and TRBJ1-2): AQTIHQWPVAEIKAVGSPLSLGCTIKGKSSPNLYWYWQATGGTLQQLFYSITVGQVESVVQLNLSASRPKDDQFILSTEKLLLSHSGFYLCAWMAGGNSDYTFGSGTRLLVI.

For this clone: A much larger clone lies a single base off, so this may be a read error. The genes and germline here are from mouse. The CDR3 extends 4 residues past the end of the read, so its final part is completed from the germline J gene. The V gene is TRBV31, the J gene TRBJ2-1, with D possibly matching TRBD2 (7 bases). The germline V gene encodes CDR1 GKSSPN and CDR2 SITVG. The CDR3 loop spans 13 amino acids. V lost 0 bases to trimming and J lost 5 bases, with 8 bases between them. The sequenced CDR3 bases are TGTGCCTGGAGTCTGGGGGGCCATGCT. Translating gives CAWSLGGHA. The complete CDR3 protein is CAWSLGGHAEQFF.

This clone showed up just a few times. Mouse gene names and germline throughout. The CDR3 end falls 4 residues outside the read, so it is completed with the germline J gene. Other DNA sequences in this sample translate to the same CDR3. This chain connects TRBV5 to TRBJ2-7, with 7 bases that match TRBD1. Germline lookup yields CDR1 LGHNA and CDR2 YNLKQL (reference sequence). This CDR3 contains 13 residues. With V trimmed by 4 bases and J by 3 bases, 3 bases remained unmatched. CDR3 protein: CASSPRQGYEQYF. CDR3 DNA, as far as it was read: TGTGCCAGCAGCCCCCGACAGGGCTAT.

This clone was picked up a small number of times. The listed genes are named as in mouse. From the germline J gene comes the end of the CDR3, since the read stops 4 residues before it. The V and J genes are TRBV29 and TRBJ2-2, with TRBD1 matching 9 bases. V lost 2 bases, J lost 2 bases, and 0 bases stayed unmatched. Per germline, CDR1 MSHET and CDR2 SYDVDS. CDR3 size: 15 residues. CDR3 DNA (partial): TGTGCTAGCAGTTTAGACAGGGGGAACACCGGG. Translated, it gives CASSLDRGNTG. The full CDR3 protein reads CASSLDRGNTGQLYF.

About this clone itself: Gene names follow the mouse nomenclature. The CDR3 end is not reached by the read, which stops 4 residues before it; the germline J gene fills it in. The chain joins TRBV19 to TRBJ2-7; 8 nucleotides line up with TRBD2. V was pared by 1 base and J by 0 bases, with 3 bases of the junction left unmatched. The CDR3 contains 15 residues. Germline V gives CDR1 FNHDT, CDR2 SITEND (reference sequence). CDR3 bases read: TGTGCCAGCAGTATACGGCTGGGGGGCTCCTAT. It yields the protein CASSIRLGGSY. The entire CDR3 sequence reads CASSIRLGGSYEQYF.

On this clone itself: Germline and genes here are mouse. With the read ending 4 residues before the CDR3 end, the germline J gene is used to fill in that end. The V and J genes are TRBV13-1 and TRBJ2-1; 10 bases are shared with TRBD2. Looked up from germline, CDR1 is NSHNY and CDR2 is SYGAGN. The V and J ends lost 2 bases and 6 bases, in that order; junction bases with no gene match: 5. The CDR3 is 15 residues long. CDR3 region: CASSDRTGGLAEQFF. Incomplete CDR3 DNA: TGTGCCAGCAGTGACCGGACTGGGGGACTTGCT.

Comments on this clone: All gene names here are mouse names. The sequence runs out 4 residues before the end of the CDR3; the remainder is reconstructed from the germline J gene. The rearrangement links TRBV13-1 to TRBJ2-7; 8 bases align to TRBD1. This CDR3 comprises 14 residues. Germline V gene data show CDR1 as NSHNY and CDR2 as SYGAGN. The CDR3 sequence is CASKTGTGEYEQYF. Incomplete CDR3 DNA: TGTGCCAGCAAAACCGGGACAGGAGAGTAT.

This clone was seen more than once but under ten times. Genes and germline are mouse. The covered CDR3 bases are TGTGCCAGCAGTGATGCTACAGGGGGCCCGTAT. It yields the protein CASSDATGGPY. The full CDR3 protein is CASSDATGGPYEQYF. This rearrangement joins TRBV13-1 to TRBJ2-7; 9 bases match TRBD1. The CDR3 is cut off 4 residues early in the read; its end comes from the germline J gene. Germline CDR1 reads NSHNY; CDR2 reads SYGAGN. The CDR3 covers 15 residues.

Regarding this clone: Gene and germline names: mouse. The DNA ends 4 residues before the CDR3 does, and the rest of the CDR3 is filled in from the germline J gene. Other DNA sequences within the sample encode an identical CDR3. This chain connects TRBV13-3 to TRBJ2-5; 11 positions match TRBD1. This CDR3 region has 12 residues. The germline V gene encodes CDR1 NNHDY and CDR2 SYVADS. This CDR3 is CASRDRGDTQYF. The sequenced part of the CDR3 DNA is TGTGCCAGCCGGGACAGGGGGGAC.

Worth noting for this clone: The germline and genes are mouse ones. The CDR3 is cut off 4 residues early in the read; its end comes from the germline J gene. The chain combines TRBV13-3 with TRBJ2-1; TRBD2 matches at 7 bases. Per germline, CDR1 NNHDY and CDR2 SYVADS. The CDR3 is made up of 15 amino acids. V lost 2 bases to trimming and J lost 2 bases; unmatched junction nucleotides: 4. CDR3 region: CASSEMGGHYAEQFF. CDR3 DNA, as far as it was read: TGTGCCAGCAGTGAGATGGGGGGACACTATGCT.

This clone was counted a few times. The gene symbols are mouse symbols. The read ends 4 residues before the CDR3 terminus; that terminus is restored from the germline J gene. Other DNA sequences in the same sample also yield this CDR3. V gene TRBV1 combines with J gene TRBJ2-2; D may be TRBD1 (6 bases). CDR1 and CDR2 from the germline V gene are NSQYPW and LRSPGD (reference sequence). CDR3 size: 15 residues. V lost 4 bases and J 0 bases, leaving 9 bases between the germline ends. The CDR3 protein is CTCSEQGANTGQLYF. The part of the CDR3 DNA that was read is TGCACCTGCAGTGAACAGGGTGCAAACACCGGG. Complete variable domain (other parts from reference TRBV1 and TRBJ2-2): VTLLEQNPRWRLVPRGQAVNLRCILKNSQYPWMSWYQQDLQKQLQWLFTLRSPGDKEVKSLPGADYLATRVTDTELRLQVANMSQGRTLYCTCSEQGANTGQLYFGEGSKLTVL.

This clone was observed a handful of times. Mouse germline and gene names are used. CDR3 DNA (partial): TGTGCCAGCAGTATCCGACTGGGGGGGCTTGCT. Translated, it gives CASSIRLGGLA. The whole CDR3 sequence reads CASSIRLGGLAEQFF. The chain carries TRBV19 and TRBJ2-1, with 12 bases fitting TRBD2. The read ends 4 residues early relative to the CDR3; the germline J gene fills the gap. The CDR3 extends over 15 amino acids. CDR1 is FNHDT, CDR2 SITEND, per germline (reference sequence). The V segment lost 2 bases and the J segment 6 bases; nucleotides outside the gene matches: 3. The variable domain in full, completed from reference TRBV19 and TRBJ2-1, reads GGIITQTPKFLIGQEGQKLTLKCQQNFNHDTMYWYRQDSGKGLRLIYYSITENDLQKGDLSEGYDASREKKSSFSLTVTSAQKNEMAVFLCASSIRLGGLAEQFFGPGTRLTVL.

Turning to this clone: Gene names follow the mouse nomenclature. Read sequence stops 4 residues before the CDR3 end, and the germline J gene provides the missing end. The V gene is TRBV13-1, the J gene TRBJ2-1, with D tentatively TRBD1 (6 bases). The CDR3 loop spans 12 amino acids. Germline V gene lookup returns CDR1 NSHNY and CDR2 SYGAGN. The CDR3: CASSGDTPEQFF. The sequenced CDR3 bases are TGTGCCAGCAGTGGGGACACCCCT.

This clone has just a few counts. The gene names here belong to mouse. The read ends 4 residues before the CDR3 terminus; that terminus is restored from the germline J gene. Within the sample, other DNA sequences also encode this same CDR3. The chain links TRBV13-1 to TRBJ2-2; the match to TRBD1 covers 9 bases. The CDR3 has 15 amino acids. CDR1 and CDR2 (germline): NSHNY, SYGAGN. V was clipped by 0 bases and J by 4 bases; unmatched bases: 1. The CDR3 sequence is CASSDAQGATGQLYF. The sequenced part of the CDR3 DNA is TGTGCCAGCAGTGATGCACAGGGGGCCACCGGG.

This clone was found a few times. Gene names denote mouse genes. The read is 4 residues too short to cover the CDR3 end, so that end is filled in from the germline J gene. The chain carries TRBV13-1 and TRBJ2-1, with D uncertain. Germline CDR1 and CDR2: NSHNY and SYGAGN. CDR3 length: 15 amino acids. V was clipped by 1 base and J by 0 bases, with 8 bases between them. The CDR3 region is CASSDQQYNYAEQFF. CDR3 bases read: TGTGCCAGCAGTGATCAGCAATATAACTATGCT.

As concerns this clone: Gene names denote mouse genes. The CDR3 bases that were read are TGTGCCAGCAGCCACATGCCGGGACTGGGGGGCTATGCT. Protein: CASSHMPGLGGYA. The whole CDR3 protein reads CASSHMPGLGGYAEQFF. The chain combines TRBV5 with TRBJ2-1, with 12 bases matching TRBD2. The read falls 4 residues short of the CDR3 end, and the missing part is taken from the germline J gene. From germline, CDR1 is LGHNA and CDR2 YNLKQL (reference sequence). CDR3 length equals 17 residues. The V gene end was trimmed by 3 bases and the J gene end by 3 bases; junction bases not matched to a gene: 6.

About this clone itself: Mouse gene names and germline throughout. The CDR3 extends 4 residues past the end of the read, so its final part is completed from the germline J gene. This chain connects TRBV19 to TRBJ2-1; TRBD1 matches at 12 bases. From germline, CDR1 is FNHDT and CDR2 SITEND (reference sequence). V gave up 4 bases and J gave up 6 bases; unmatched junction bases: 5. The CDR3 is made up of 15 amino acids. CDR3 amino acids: CASSGRDRGLAEQFF. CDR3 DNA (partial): TGTGCCAGCAGTGGTAGGGACAGGGGGCTTGCT.

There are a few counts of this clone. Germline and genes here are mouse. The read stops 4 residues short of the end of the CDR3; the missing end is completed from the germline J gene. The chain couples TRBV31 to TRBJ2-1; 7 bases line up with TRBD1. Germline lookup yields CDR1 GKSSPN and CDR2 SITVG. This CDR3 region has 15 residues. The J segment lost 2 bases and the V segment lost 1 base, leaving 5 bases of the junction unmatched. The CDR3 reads CAWSRPGTDYAEQFF. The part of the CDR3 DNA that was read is TGTGCCTGGAGTCGGCCCGGGACAGACTATGCT.

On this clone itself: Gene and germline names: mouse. CDR3 in amino acids: CASSIGQQNYAEQFF. The sequenced CDR3 bases are TGTGCCAGCAGTATAGGACAGCAAAACTATGCT. The chain is built from TRBV19 and TRBJ2-1; maybe TRBD1 (5 bases). The observed sequence ends 4 residues before the CDR3 terminus, with the missing tail filled in from the germline J gene. V dropped 0 bases and J dropped 1 base, with 8 bases sitting between them. This CDR3 is built from 15 residues. Germline CDR1 FNHDT, CDR2 SITEND (reference sequence).

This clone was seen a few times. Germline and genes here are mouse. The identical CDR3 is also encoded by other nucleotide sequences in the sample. This CDR3 reads CASSGRDWGTYEQYF. The CDR3 DNA, read in part, is TGTGCCAGCAGTGGCCGGGACTGGGGAACCTAT. V and J are TRBV13-1 and TRBJ2-7; 10 nucleotides line up with TRBD2. Read data end 4 residues before the CDR3 end; the end is taken from the germline J gene. In germline, CDR1 is NSHNY, CDR2 SYGAGN. J gave up 2 bases and V 3 bases, and 5 bases lay outside the gene matches. The CDR3 is 15 residues long.

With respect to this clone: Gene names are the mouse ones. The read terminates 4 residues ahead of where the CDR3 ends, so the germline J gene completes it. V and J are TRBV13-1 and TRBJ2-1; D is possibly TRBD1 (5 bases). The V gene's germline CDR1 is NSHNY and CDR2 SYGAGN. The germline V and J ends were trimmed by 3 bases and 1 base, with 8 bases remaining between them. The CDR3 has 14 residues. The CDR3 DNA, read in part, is TGTGCCAGCAGTGGAAAGGGGAACTATGCT. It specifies CASSGKGNYA. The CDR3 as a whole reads CASSGKGNYAEQFF.

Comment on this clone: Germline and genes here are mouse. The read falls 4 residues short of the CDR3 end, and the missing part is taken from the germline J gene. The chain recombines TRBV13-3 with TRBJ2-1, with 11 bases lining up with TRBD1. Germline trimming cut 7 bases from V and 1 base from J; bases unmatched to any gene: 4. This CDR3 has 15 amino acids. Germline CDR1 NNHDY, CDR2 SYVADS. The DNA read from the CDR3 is TGTGCCAGCCTCGGGACAGGGGGAAACTATGCT. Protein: CASLGTGGNYA. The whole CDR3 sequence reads CASLGTGGNYAEQFF.

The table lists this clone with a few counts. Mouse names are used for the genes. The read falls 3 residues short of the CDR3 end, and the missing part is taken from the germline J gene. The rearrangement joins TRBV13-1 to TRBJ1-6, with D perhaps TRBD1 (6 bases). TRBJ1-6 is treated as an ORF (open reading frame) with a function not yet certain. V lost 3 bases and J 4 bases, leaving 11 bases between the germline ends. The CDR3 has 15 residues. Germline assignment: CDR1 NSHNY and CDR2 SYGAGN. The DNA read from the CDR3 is TGTGCCAGCAGTGCCGGGACACCTTATAATTCGCCC. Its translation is CASSAGTPYNSP. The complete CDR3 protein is CASSAGTPYNSPLYF.

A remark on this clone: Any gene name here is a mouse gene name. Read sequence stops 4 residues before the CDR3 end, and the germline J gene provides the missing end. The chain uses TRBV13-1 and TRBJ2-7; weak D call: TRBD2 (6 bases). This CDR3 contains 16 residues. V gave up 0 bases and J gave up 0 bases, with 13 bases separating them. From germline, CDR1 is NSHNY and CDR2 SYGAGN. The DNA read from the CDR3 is TGTGCCAGCAGTGATGCCCGGGACTCTAGCTCCTAT. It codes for CASSDARDSSSY. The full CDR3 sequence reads CASSDARDSSSYEQYF.

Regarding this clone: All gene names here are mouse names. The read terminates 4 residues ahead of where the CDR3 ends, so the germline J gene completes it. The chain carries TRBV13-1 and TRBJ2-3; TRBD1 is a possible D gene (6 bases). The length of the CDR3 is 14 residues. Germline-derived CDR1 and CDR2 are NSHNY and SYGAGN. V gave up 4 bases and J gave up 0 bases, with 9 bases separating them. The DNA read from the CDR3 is TGTGCCAGCAGTACAGGGTCTAGTGCAGAA. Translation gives CASSTGSSAE. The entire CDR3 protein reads CASSTGSSAETLYF.